This record concerns one T cell receptor beta chain sequence. V gave up 0 bases and J gave up 0 bases, with 4 bases separating them. CDR3 length: 13 amino acids. Germline loops: CDR1 SGHNT, CDR2 YYREEE (reference sequence). This entry comes from a study of cytotoxic CD8 clonotypes in ibrutinib-treated CLL. Only in-frame clones appear in the TCRdb table, and some are missing; sequencing was by immunoSEQ multiplex PCR. The sample shows some 29,000 clones, approximately 71% of them seen only once. This receptor was taken from a human donor with chronic lymphocytic leukemia. The chain links TRBV5-4 to TRBJ2-7; D gene uncertain. Source: PBMCs, taken after 24 months of ibrutinib treatment. The CDR3 loop reads CASSLAGSYEQYF. The CDR3 DNA reads as TGTGCCAGCAGCTTGGCAGGCTCCTACGAGCAGTACTTC.